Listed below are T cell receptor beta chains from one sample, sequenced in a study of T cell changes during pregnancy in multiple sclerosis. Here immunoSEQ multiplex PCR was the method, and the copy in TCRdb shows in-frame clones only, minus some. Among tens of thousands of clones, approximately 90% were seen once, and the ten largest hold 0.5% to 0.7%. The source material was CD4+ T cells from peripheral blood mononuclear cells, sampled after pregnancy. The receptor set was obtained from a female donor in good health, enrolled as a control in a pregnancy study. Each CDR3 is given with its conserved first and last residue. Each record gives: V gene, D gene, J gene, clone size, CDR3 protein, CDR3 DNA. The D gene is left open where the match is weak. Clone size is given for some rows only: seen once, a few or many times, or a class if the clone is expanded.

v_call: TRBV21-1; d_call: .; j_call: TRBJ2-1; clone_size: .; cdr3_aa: CASRILRVIIGDEQFF; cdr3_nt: TGTGCCAGCAGGATCCTCAGGGTTATCATCGGAGATGAGCAGTTCTTC
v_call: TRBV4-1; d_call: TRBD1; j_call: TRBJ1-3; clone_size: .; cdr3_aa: CASSQEGQASGNTIYF; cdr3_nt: TGCGCCAGCAGCCAAGAAGGACAGGCGTCTGGAAACACCATATATTTT
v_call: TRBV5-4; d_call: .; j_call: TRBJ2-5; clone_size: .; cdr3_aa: CASSLRGTSETQYF; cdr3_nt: TGTGCCAGCAGCTTGAGGGGGACATCAGAGACCCAGTACTTC
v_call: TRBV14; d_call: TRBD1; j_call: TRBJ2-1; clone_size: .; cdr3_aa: CASSQGRGRMQFF; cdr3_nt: TGTGCCAGCAGCCAAGGTAGGGGGCGCATGCAGTTCTTC
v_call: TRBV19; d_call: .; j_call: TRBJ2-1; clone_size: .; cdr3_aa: CASTSAPAGSAYNEQFF; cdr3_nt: TGTGCCAGCACCTCAGCCCCTGCAGGCTCCGCCTACAATGAGCAGTTCTTC
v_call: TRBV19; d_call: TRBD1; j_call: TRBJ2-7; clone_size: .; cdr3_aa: CASRDRDF; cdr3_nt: TGTGCCAGCAGGGACAGGGACTTC
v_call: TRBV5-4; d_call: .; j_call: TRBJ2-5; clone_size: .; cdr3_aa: CASSLDPQYQETQYF; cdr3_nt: TGTGCCAGCAGCTTGGACCCCCAGTACCAAGAGACCCAGTACTTC
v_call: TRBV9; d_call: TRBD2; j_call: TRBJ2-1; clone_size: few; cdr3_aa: CASSVGLAGTPYNEQFF; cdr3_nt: TGTGCCAGCAGCGTCGGTCTAGCGGGAACCCCCTACAATGAGCAGTTCTTC
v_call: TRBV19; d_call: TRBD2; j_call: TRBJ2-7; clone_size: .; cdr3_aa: CASSPRTSGMGPRAYEQYF; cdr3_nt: TGTGCCAGTAGTCCTCGGACTAGCGGGATGGGACCCCGAGCCTACGAGCAGTACTTC
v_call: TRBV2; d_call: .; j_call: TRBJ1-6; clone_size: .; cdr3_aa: CASSESGGTSPLHF; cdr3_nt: TGTGCCAGCAGCGAGAGCGGGGGTACTTCACCCCTCCACTTT
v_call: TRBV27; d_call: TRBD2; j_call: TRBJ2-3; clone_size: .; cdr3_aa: CASKGGGGLRTDTQYF; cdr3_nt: TGTGCCAGCAAGGGCGGCGGGGGGCTTAGGACAGATACGCAGTATTTT
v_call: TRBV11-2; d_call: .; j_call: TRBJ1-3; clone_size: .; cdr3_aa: CASSLRSDSSGNTIYF; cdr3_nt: TGTGCCAGCAGCTTACGCTCGGACAGCTCTGGAAACACCATATATTTT
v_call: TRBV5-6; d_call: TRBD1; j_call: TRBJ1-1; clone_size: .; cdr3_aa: CASSYLRGTGNTEAFF; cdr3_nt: TGTGCCAGCAGCTATCTGCGCGGGACAGGGAACACTGAAGCTTTCTTT
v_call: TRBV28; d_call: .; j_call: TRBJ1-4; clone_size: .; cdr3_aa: CASSGETGYVEKLFF; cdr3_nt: TGTGCCAGCAGCGGCGAAACAGGTTATGTCGAAAAACTGTTTTTT
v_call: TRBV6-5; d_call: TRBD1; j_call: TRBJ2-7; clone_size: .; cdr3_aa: CASSYDRAASYEQYF; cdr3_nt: TGTGCCAGCAGCTACGACAGGGCAGCGTCCTACGAGCAGTACTTC
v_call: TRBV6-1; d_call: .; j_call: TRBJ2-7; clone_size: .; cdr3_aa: CASSEFYRVYEQYF; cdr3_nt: TGTGCCAGCAGTGAATTCTACAGAGTCTACGAGCAGTACTTC
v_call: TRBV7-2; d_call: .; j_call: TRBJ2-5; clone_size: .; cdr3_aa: CASSLGWAKTQYF; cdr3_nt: TGTGCCAGCAGCTTAGGATGGGCGAAGACCCAGTACTTC
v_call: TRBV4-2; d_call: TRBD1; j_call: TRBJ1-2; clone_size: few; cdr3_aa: CASSQVGTGTAGYTF; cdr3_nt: TGTGCCAGCAGCCAAGTAGGGACAGGGACGGCGGGCTACACCTTC
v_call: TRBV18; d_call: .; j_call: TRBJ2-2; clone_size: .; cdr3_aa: CASSSRETGELFF; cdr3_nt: TGTGCCAGCTCATCCCGGGAGACCGGGGAGCTGTTTTTT
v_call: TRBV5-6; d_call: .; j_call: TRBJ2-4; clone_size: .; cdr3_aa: CASSLYQDQNLAKNIQYF; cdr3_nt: TGTGCCAGCAGCTTGTACCAGGATCAGAATCTAGCCAAAAACATTCAGTACTTC
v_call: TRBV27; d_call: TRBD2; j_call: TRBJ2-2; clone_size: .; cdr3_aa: CASSLGLAGAGELFF; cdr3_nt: TGTGCCAGCAGTTTAGGACTAGCGGGGGCCGGGGAGCTGTTTTTT
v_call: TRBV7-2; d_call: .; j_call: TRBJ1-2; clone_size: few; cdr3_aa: CASSLDNTGSYGYTF; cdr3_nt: TGTGCCAGCAGCTTAGACAACACGGGAAGTTATGGCTACACCTTC
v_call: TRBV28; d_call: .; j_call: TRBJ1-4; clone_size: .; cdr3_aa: CASSYRRINEKLFF; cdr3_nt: TGTGCCAGCAGTTACAGGCGAATTAATGAAAAACTGTTTTTT
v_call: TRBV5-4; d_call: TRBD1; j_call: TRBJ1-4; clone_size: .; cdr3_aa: CASSERTGKNEKLFF; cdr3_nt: TGTGCCAGCAGCGAACGGACAGGGAAAAATGAAAAACTGTTTTTT
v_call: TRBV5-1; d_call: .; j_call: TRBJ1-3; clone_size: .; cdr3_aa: CASSSALSSGNTIYF; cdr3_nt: TGCGCCAGCAGTTCCGCCCTGAGCTCTGGAAACACCATATATTTT
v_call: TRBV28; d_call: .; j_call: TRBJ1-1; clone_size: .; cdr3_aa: CASSPASTEAFF; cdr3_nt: TGTGCCAGCAGTCCCGCCAGCACTGAAGCTTTCTTT
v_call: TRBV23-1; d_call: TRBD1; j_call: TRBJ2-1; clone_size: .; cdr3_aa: CASSHRGLSEQFF; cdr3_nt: TGCGCCAGCAGTCACAGGGGGCTTAGTGAGCAGTTCTTC